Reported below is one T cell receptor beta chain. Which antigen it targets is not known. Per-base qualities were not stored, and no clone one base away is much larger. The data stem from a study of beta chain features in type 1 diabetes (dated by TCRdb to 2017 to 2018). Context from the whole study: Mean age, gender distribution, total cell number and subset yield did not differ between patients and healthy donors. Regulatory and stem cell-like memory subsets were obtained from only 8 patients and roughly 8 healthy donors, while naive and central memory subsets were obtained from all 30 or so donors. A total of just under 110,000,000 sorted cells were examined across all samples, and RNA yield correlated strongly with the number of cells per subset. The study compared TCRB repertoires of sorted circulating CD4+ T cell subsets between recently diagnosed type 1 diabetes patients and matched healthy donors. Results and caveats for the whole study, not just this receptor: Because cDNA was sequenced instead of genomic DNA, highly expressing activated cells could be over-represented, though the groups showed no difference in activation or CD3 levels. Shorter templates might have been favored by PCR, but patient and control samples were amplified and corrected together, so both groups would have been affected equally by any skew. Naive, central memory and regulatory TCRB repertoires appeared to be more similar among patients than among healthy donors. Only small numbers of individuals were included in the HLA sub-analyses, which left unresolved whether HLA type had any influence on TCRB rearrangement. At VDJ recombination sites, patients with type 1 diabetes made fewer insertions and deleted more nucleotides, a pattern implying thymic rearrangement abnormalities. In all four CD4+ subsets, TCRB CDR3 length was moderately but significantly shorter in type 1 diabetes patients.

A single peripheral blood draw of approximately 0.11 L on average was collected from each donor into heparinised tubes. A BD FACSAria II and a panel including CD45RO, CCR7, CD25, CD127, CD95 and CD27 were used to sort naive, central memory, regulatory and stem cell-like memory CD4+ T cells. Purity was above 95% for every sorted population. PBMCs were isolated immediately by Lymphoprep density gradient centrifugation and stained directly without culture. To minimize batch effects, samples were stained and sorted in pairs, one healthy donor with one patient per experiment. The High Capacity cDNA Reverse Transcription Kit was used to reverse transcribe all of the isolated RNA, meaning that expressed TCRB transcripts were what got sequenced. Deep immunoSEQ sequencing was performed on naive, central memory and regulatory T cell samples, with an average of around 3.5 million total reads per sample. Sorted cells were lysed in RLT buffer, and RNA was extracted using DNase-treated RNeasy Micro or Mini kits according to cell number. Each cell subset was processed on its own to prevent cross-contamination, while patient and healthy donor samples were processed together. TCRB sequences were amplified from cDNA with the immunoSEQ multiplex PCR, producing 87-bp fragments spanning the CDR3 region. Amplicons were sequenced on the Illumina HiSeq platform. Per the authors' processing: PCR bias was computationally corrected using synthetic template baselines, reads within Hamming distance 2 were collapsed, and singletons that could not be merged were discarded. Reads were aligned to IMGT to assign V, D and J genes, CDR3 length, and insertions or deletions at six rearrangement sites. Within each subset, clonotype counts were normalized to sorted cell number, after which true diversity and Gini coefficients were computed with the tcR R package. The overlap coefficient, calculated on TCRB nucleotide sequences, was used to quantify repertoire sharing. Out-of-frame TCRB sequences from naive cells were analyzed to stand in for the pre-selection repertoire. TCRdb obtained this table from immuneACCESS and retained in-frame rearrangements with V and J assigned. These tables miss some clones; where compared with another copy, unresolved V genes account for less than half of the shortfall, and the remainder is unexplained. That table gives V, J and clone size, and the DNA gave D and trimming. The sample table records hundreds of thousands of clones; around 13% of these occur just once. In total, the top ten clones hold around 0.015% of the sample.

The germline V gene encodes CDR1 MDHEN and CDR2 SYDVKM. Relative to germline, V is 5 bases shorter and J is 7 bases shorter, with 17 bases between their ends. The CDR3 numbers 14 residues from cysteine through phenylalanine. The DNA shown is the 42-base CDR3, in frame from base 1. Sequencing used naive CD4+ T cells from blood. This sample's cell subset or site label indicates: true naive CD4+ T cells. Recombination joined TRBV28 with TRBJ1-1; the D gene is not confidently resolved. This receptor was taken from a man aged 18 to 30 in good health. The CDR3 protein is CASSLDNGIDEAFF. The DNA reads TGTGCCAGCAGTCTCGATAACGGTATAGATGAAGCTTTCTTT.